These 11 T cell receptor beta chains came from one sample sequenced in a study of T cells after yellow fever vaccination. TCRdb recomputed calls from the 5' RACE reads with MiXCR, one row per CDR3 protein. The sample holds 620,000 or so distinct CDR3 sequences; roughly a sixth are singletons and the top ten take roughly a sixth. Sequencing used PBMCs, obtained 4 to 6 days after the first yellow fever vaccination. These receptors all stem from a man aged 18 to 30 who received the YFV17D yellow fever vaccine.

This clonotype was seen a handful of times. CDR3 sequence: CASSDPQGPQPQHF. DNA for the CDR3: TGTGCCAGCAGTGACCCGCAGGGCCCTCAGCCCCAGCATTTT. The gene calls are TRBV6-2 or TRBV6-3 and TRBJ1-5; D perhaps matches TRBD1 (5 bases). Per the germline V gene, CDR1 is MNHEY and CDR2 is SVGEGT. The CDR3 totals 14 residues. Deletions cut 5 bases from V and 6 bases from J, with 14 bases between.

The chain employs TRBV4-1 and TRBJ2-5; TRBD1 or TRBD2 may be the D gene (5 bases each). Germline CDR1 MGHRA, CDR2 YSYEKL. CDR3 length: 16 amino acids. V lost 3 bases and J 1 base, leaving 15 bases between the germline ends. This CDR3 reads CASSQSPGPIQETQYF. In DNA, the CDR3 is TGCGCCAGCAGCCAGTCTCCGGGACCGATCCAAGAGACCCAGTACTTC.

J is TRBJ2-7 and V is TRBV7-2, with 12 bases matching TRBD2. Trimming removed 5 bases from V and 4 bases from J; junction bases left unmatched: 3. This CDR3 has 14 amino acids. Germline-derived CDR1 and CDR2 are SGHTA and FQGNSA. The CDR3, as DNA: TGTGCCAGCAGCGTCGGGACTAGCGGGTACGAGCAGTACTTC. This sequence encodes CASSVGTSGYEQYF.

The rearrangement uses TRBV7-2 and TRBJ2-1; TRBD2 aligns across 8 bases. The CDR3 sequence is 17 residues long. The germline CDR1 and CDR2 sequences are SGHTA and FQGNSA. V dropped 4 bases and J dropped 9; count of bases not matched to a gene: 17. The CDR3 coding sequence is TGTGCCAGCAGCTCCCGCGGGCAGGGGCGGGGGGCACTTGAGCAGTTCTTC. Protein: CASSSRGQGRGALEQFF.

This clonotype was seen ten or more times. The chain combines TRBV4-1 with TRBJ1-5, with D perhaps TRBD1 (5 bases). The CDR3 runs to 16 residues. Germline CDR1 MGHRA, CDR2 YSYEKL. The V gene lost 3 bases and the J gene lost 9 bases, with 21 bases spanning the gap. The CDR3 loop is CASSQIDMGLAGPQHF. In nucleotides, the CDR3 is TGCGCCAGCAGCCAGATAGATATGGGGCTGGCGGGGCCCCAGCATTTT.

This clonotype was seen more than once but under ten times. This chain uses TRBV27 with TRBJ2-3; 15 positions agree with TRBD2. CDR3 size: 15 residues. The junction had 4 bases not matched to a gene; V was cut back by 6 bases and J by 6 bases. Germline V gene data show CDR1 as MNHEY and CDR2 as SMNVEV (reference sequence). As DNA, the CDR3 is TGTGCCAGCAGGGGACTAGCGGGGGGCCAGGATACGCAGTATTTT. The encoded protein is CASRGLAGGQDTQYF.

This chain connects TRBV7-3 to TRBJ2-4; D possibly corresponds to TRBD2 (5 bases). CDR3 length equals 14 residues. Deletions cut 6 bases from V and 2 bases from J, with 11 bases between. CDR1 is SGHTA and CDR2 is FQGTGA in the germline V gene. The CDR3 nucleotides are TGTGCCAGCAGTGAGGGAGTGTCCAAAAACATTCAGTACTTC. Its protein is CASSEGVSKNIQYF.

This clonotype was seen a few times. This CDR3 reads CASSPTLGANTGELFF. The CDR3 DNA reads TGTGCCAGCAGCCCCACCTTGGGGGCGAACACCGGGGAGCTGTTTTTT. The chain recombines TRBV7-9 with TRBJ2-2; either TRBD1 or TRBD2 may fit D (5 bases each). Germline CDR1 reads SEHNR; CDR2 reads FQNEAQ (reference sequence). V shed 5 bases and J shed 0 bases, with 13 bases lying between them. The CDR3 spans 16 residues.

The J gene is TRBJ1-6, the V gene TRBV6-1; D ambiguous. This CDR3 spans 16 amino acids. V gave up 6 bases and J gave up 7 bases, with 19 bases separating them. CDR1 and CDR2 (germline): MNHNS, SASEGT. The CDR3 nucleotides are TGTGCCAGCAGCGCCCAGGCCATATTCTACAATTCACCCCTCCACTTT. This translates into CASSAQAIFYNSPLHF.

In this sample, this clonotype turned up a few times. Here the CDR3 reads CASSSPSFRRGKFF. CDR3 in DNA: TGTGCCAGCAGTTCCCCATCTTTCCGTAGGGGGAAGTTCTTC. The rearrangement joins TRBV12-3 or TRBV12-4 to TRBJ2-1; possible D gene TRBD1, 6 bases. Trimming stripped 4 bases from V and 14 bases from J, with 21 bases between. The CDR3 contains 14 residues.

This chain links TRBV6-1 with TRBJ2-4; 10 bases agree with TRBD2. The V segment lost 4 bases and the J segment 8 bases; nucleotides outside the gene matches: 11. The CDR3 length is 16 residues. Germline V CDR1 and CDR2: MNHNS, SASEGT. The chain's CDR3 is CASSGTFSGGLDIQYF. CDR3 bases: TGTGCCAGCAGTGGGACGTTTAGCGGGGGGCTGGACATTCAGTACTTC.